The clone carrying this TCR beta chain has a handful of counts. Its antigen is unknown. The time point: healthy volunteer bleed at 2 weeks. Total RNA extraction was carried out from unfractionated whole blood. Individual cDNA molecules each carried unique molecular identifiers attached by the library. TCRdb re-called the RACE reads through MiXCR, storing one row per CDR3 protein. In the table there are about 50,000 distinct CDR3 sequences, over 3.5% of which are singletons. This sample stems from a study of human T cells and chemical hapten exposure. General observations from the study: Sensitization with DPC brought no change to TCRs above 1 in 1000 in frequency.

Germline V gene data show CDR1 as MNHEY and CDR2 as SVGEGT. V lost 3 bases, J lost 0 bases, and 0 bases stayed unmatched. CDR3 size: 15 residues. The gene calls are TRBV6-2 or TRBV6-3 and TRBJ2-1; 9 bases are a match to TRBD2. This sequence was found in a female donor in good health. Some clones in this sample may be carry-over from other donors' samples. Sequenced material: whole blood. CDR3 coding DNA: TGTGCCAGCAGTTATAGCGGGGGCTCCTACAATGAGCAGTTCTTC. It codes for CASSYSGGSYNEQFF.